Listed below are T cell receptor beta chains from one sample, sequenced in a study of blood T cell repertoires in COVID-19. Method: immunoSEQ multiplex PCR; TCRdb's copy keeps in-frame clones and lacks some. The top ten clones hold around 4.1% of a sample with hundreds of thousands of clones, 80% to 90% of them seen once. Sequencing used PBMCs or T cells enriched from blood (not recorded which). The receptors derive from a man between 25 and 39 years old with acute COVID-19. Both conserved end residues are part of each CDR3. A D gene is named only where the DNA matches it firmly. Clone size is not always given. Where it is, it says once, few, many or a class for expanded clones.

CDR3aa | CDR3nt | abundance | j_gene | v_gene | d_gene
CASLWGGNNYGYTF | TGTGCCAGCCTTTGGGGAGGGAACAACTATGGCTACACCTTC | - | TRBJ1-2 | TRBV28 | -
CASSQPTTGNTEAFF | TGCGCCAGCAGCCAACCCACGACAGGGAACACTGAAGCTTTCTTT | - | TRBJ1-1 | TRBV4-1 | -
CASRDRESFF | TGTGCCAGCAGGGACAGGGAATCTTTCTTT | - | TRBJ1-1 | TRBV28 | TRBD1
CASSVPLGASNNEQFF | TGTGCCAGTAGTGTGCCTCTAGGGGCCTCGAACAATGAGCAGTTCTTC | - | TRBJ2-1 | TRBV19 | -
CSAGDTQYF | TGCAGCGCCGGTGATACGCAGTATTTT | - | TRBJ2-3 | TRBV29-1 | -
CASSRTGMNTEAFF | TGTGCCAGCAGCCGGACGGGGATGAACACTGAAGCTTTCTTT | - | TRBJ1-1 | TRBV6-5 | -
CSAVREGPGNQPQHF | TGCAGCGCCGTAAGGGAGGGCCCGGGCAATCAGCCCCAGCATTTT | - | TRBJ1-5 | TRBV29-1 | -
CASSYKNRYLEAFF | TGTGCCAGCAGTTATAAGAACAGGTACCTTGAAGCTTTCTTT | - | TRBJ1-1 | TRBV6-5 | -
CASSSRGSLYGYTF | TGTGCCAGCAGCTCCCGGGGAAGCCTCTATGGCTACACCTTC | once | TRBJ1-2 | TRBV5-6 | -
CASTGSGRGLGGYTF | TGTGCCAGCACCGGAAGTGGCAGGGGGTTGGGGGGCTACACCTTC | - | TRBJ1-2 | TRBV28 | TRBD1
CSVEWVQGADYTF | TGCAGCGTTGAGTGGGTACAGGGGGCGGACTACACCTTC | - | TRBJ1-2 | TRBV29-1 | TRBD1
CASSLAGQPQHF | TGTGCCAGCAGTTTAGCAGGCCAGCCCCAGCATTTT | - | TRBJ1-5 | TRBV28 | -
CASSLWTGVDQPQHF | TGTGCCAGCAGCCTATGGACAGGGGTTGATCAGCCCCAGCATTTT | - | TRBJ1-5 | TRBV7-2 | TRBD1
CASSSSTDTQYF | TGTGCCAGCAGCTCTAGCACAGATACGCAGTATTTT | few | TRBJ2-3 | TRBV11-2 | -
CASSQALAGGGETQYF | TGTGCCAGCAGCCAAGCTCTAGCGGGAGGAGGGGAGACCCAGTACTTC | - | TRBJ2-5 | TRBV3-1/TRBV3-2 | TRBD2
CASSSQFSNQPQHF | TGTGCCAGCAGTTCCCAATTTAGCAATCAGCCCCAGCATTTT | - | TRBJ1-5 | TRBV21-1 | -
CATSVPGQEKLFF | TGTGCCACCAGTGTACCGGGACAGGAAAAACTGTTTTTT | once | TRBJ1-4 | TRBV24-1 | TRBD1
CASSQAGTAERIQYF | TGTGCCAGCAGCCAAGCCGGGACAGCCGAACGCATTCAGTACTTC | - | TRBJ2-4 | TRBV14 | TRBD1
CASSPGGSRASNQPQHF | TGTGCCAGCAGCCCAGGAGGGTCCAGGGCGAGCAATCAGCCCCAGCATTTT | once | TRBJ1-5 | TRBV28 | -
CAVGQGGEKLFF | TGTGCCGTCGGGCAGGGCGGTGAAAAACTGTTTTTT | - | TRBJ1-4 | TRBV10-3 | -
CASSFRDRPYGYTF | TGTGCCAGCAGCTTTAGGGACAGACCTTATGGCTACACCTTC | - | TRBJ1-2 | TRBV5-6 | TRBD1
CASSLAVQNTGELFF | TGTGCCAGCAGCTTGGCCGTACAGAACACCGGGGAGCTGTTTTTT | - | TRBJ2-2 | TRBV5-5 | -
CASSIIGVHQPQHF | TGTGCCAGTAGTATCATCGGGGTACATCAGCCCCAGCATTTT | - | TRBJ1-5 | TRBV19 | -
CASSLGTRGDTQYF | TGTGCCAGCAGCCTTGGGACAAGGGGAGATACGCAGTATTTT | - | TRBJ2-3 | TRBV7-2 | -
CASRTDRAENTEAFF | TGTGCCAGCAGGACAGACAGAGCTGAGAACACTGAAGCTTTCTTT | - | TRBJ1-1 | TRBV6-5 | -
CASSTNTVSEKLFF | TGTGCCAGCAGTACCAATACGGTTAGCGAAAAACTGTTTTTT | - | TRBJ1-4 | TRBV27 | -
CASTDSYGYTF | TGTGCCAGCACGGACAGCTATGGCTACACCTTC | few | TRBJ1-2 | TRBV6-5 | -
CASSSNKNTEAFF | TGTGCCAGCAGTTCAAACAAGAACACTGAAGCTTTCTTT | few | TRBJ1-1 | TRBV27 | -
CASSQVRTGYGGYTF | TGCGCCAGCAGCCAAGTTAGAACAGGGTATGGAGGCTACACCTTC | once | TRBJ1-2 | TRBV4-3 | -
CASKVTGVDRGYTF | TGTGCCAGCAAAGTGACAGGAGTAGATCGAGGCTACACCTTC | - | TRBJ1-2 | TRBV6-5 | -
CASSLPTPGGYTF | TGTGCCAGCAGCTTACCTACGCCTGGTGGCTACACCTTC | once | TRBJ1-2 | TRBV11-2 | -
CASIVPAADEQFF | TGTGCCAGCATTGTGCCAGCGGCGGATGAGCAGTTCTTC | - | TRBJ2-1 | TRBV7-9 | -